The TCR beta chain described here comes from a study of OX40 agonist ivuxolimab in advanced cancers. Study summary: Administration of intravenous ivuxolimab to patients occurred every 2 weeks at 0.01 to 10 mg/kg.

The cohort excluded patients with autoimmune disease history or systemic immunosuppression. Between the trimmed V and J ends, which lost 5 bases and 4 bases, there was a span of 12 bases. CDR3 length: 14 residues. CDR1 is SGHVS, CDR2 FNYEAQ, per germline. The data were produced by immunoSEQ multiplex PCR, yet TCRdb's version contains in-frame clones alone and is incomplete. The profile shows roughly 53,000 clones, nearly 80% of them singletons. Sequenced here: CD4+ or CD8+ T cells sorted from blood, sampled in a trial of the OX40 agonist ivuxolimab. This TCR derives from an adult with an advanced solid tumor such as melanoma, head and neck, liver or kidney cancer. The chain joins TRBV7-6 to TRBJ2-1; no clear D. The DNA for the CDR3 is TGTGCCAGCAGCCACGACCCAGATTACAATGAGCAGTTCTTC. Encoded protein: CASSHDPDYNEQFF.